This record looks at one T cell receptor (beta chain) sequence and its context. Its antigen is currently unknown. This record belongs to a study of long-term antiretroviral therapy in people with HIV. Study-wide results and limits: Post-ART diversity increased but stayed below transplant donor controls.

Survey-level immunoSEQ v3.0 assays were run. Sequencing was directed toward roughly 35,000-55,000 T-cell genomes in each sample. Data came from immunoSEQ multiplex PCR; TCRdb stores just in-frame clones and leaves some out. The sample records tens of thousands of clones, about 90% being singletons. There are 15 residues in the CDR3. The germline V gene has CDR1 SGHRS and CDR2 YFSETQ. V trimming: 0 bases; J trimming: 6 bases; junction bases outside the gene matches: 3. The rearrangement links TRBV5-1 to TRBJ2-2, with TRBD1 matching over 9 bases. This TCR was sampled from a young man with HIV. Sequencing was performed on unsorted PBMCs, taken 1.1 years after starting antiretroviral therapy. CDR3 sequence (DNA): TGCGCCAGCAGCTTGGGGGACAGGGTGCCCGGGGAGCTGTTTTTT. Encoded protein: CASSLGDRVPGELFF.